Reported below is one T cell receptor beta chain. No antigen is known for it. Base qualities are not at hand, and no much larger clone is one base apart. This record comes from a study of CD8+CD57+ T cells in acquired aplastic anemia listed by TCRdb under 2018. Context from the whole study: DNA extracted from sorted CD4+ and CD8+ cells had a mean of approximately 3.4 ug, with a range of about 0.2 to 30 ug. CD8+CD57+ expansion was defined as a frequency above the mean frequency observed in healthy subjects.

V and J lose 2 bases and 3 bases, and a span of 11 bases separates them. CDR1 and CDR2 are drawn from the germline V gene (reference sequence): WNHNN, SYGVQD. The CDR3, cysteine through phenylalanine, is 15 amino acids long. Only the CDR3 DNA is retained, 45 bases long and in frame from the first base. Study-wide findings and limitations: Patients and healthy controls showed no significant difference in CD8+ Simpson's diversity (P=0.060). Twenty-nine CD8+ CDR3 sequences were found in both patients and controls but appeared to be highly expressed in patients and within the immunodominant clones of the patients.

Profiling of TCR beta VDJ combinations and CDR3 sequences used genomic DNA as the template. TCR repertoire sequencing was run on an Illumina HiSeq 2000. On the study's bioinformatics: TRBV/TRBJ rearrangement plots, CDR3 size and DJ length profiles, and Simpson's diversity index were used to evaluate the repertoires. The most abundant DNA sequence in the deep sequencing data was taken as the immunodominant clone. CDR3 amino acid sequences were screened for sharing across subjects and were compared with published repertoires and the VDJdb database. The public reads were quality trimmed at Q25 with fastp and then assembled into clones with MiXCR by TCRdb, keeping productive beta chains. Rows are combined by CDR3 protein, so each entry shows the most common genes and DNA. These V and J calls originate from TCRdb's pipeline instead of the authors' own analysis. The sample table records approximately 180,000 distinct CDR3 sequences; 63% of these occur just once. The ten most abundant clones make up roughly 46% of the sample.

Patients chosen for sequencing had shown expansion of CD8+CD57+ cells by flow cytometry. All patients had severe acquired aplastic anemia diagnosed by International Study of Aplastic Anemia and Agranulocytosis and Camitta criteria. No therapy had been received by the patients at the time of blood sampling. In this study, sorted CD4+ and CD8+ T cells from the blood of healthy subjects and of severe aplastic anemia patients had their TCR repertoires deep-sequenced. Patients were enrolled in the USA under clinicaltrials.gov protocols 00001620, 01623167, 00001397, 00071045, 00081523 and 00961064. Ficoll-Paque density gradient centrifugation was used to isolate peripheral blood mononuclear cells. CD4+ and CD8+ T cells were sorted by FACS or magnetic beads before DNA extraction.

The chain is assembled from TRBV10-1 and TRBJ2-1; the D element could tentatively be TRBD1 or TRBD2, as 5 bases agree for each. This TCR was recovered from a human donor with aplastic anemia. The sequencing input was sorted CD4+, CD8+, or CD8+CD57+ T cells (not recorded which) from PBMCs. The CDR3 protein is CASSEAGSDYNEQFF. DNA sequence: TGCGCCAGCAGTGAGGCAGGGAGTGACTACAATGAGCAGTTCTTC.